These 14 T cell receptor beta chains were all obtained from the same sample, sequenced in a study of blood T cell repertoires in COVID-19. Profiling relied on immunoSEQ multiplex PCR, and the TCRdb table lists in-frame clones only, not all of them. The table lists about 97,000 clones, approximately 81% of them singletons. Material for sequencing was peripheral blood. These receptor sequences come from a man aged 55 to 69 with acute or convalescent COVID-19.

This clone was detected once. The chain couples TRBV6-1 to TRBJ1-2; 9 positions agree with TRBD1. V shed 7 bases and J 5 bases; nucleotides not matched to a gene: 8. CDR3 length: 14 residues. Germline values: CDR1 MNHNS, CDR2 SASEGT. The CDR3 DNA reads as TGTGCCAGCACCCCACAGGGGGCGGAGTATGGCTACACCTTC. Protein sequence: CASTPQGAEYGYTF.

V usage is TRBV28 and J usage is TRBJ2-5, with D perhaps TRBD2 (5 bases). Trimming stripped 2 bases from V and 2 bases from J, with 9 bases between. Germline V gene lookup returns CDR1 MDHEN and CDR2 SYDVKM. The CDR3 extends over 14 amino acids. The CDR3 region has the DNA TGTGCCAGCAGTTTAAACGGGATACAAGAGACCCAGTACTTC. This encodes CASSLNGIQETQYF.

This chain joins TRBV10-3 and TRBJ2-3; D perhaps matches TRBD2 (6 bases). V was trimmed by 1 base and J by 1 base, leaving 9 bases between them. CDR3 length equals 15 residues. From germline, CDR1 is ENHRY and CDR2 SYGVKD. CDR3: CAISEWEEGTDTQYF. The CDR3 region has the DNA TGTGCCATCAGTGAGTGGGAGGAGGGCACAGATACGCAGTATTTT.

The CDR3: CASSLDLRLAGNTGELFF. The CDR3 DNA sequence: TGTGCCAGCAGCTTAGATCTTCGACTAGCGGGGAACACCGGGGAGCTGTTTTTT. The gene calls are TRBV11-3 and TRBJ2-2; 10 nucleotides agree with TRBD2. Trimming cost V 0 bases and J 1 base; bases outside gene matches: 5. This CDR3 has 18 residues. The germline gives CDR1 SGHNT, CDR2 YENEEA.

The V call is TRBV6-2 or TRBV6-3, the J call TRBJ1-4, with 7 bases fitting TRBD1. Germline-derived CDR1 and CDR2 are MNHEY and SVGEGT. With V trimmed by 0 bases and J by 10 bases, 11 bases remained unmatched. There are 16 residues in the CDR3. The CDR3 loop reads CASSYSITDRVGKLFF. The CDR3 coding sequence is TGTGCCAGCAGTTACTCGATCACCGACAGGGTCGGAAAACTGTTTTTT.

The chain uses TRBV7-2 and TRBJ1-1; TRBD1 aligns across 7 bases. Germline V gene lookup returns CDR1 SGHTA and CDR2 FQGNSA. This CDR3 has 15 residues. The trim removed 4 bases at V and 5 bases at J, leaving 10 bases unmatched. The CDR3 is CASSSDRVRETEAFF. CDR3 DNA sequence: TGTGCCAGCAGCTCAGACAGGGTTAGAGAAACTGAAGCTTTCTTT.

This sequence joins TRBV3-1 (or the pseudogene TRBV3-2) and TRBJ1-5; TRBD1 aligns across 7 bases. Germline assignment: CDR1 LGHDT and CDR2 YNNKEL (reference sequence). J was trimmed by 6 bases and V by 1 base; bases with no gene match: 9. This CDR3 has 16 residues. The CDR3 nucleotides read TGTGCCAGCAGCCAAGGTTACAGGGGTGATTTTCAGCCCCAGCATTTT. Its translation: CASSQGYRGDFQPQHF.

The rearrangement links TRBV19 to TRBJ1-2; TRBD1 agrees at 7 bases. After removal of 6 bases from V and 4 bases from J, the junction contained 11 bases not matched to a gene. The germline V gene encodes CDR1 LNHDA and CDR2 SQIVND (reference sequence). This CDR3 has 15 amino acids. CDR3 coding DNA: TGTGCCAGTAGCCTCCACCGGGACAGCTCCTATGGCTACACCTTC. This codes for CASSLHRDSSYGYTF.

This clone has a single count. Germline and junction disagree at one end, which may indicate a read error. For the CDR3, the DNA is TGTGCCAGCTGTTTATCCCGCGGCACTGAAGCTTTCTTT. Its translation: CASCLSRGTEAFF. V usage is TRBV27 and J usage is TRBJ1-1, with D hard to call. The germline gives CDR1 MNHEY, CDR2 SMNVEV (reference sequence). The CDR3 consists of 13 residues.

The genes are TRBV7-2 and TRBJ1-1; D is uncertain. Trimming left V 3 bases short and J 2 bases short, with 4 bases between. In germline, CDR1 is SGHTA, CDR2 FQGNSA. CDR3 length: 12 amino acids. The chain's CDR3 is CASSFSNTEAFF. The CDR3 DNA is TGTGCCAGCAGCTTTTCTAACACTGAAGCTTTCTTT. Using reference TRBV7-2 and TRBJ1-1 for the parts outside the CDR3, the full variable domain is GAGVSQSPSNKVTEKGKDVELRCDPISGHTALYWYRQSLGQGLEFLIYFQGNSAPDKSGLPSDRFSAERTGGSVSTLTIQRTQQEDSAVYLCASSFSNTEAFFGQGTRLTVV.

This chain joins TRBV11-3 and TRBJ2-3; 7 bases are shared with TRBD2. The CDR3 contains 20 residues. J lost 3 bases, V lost 3 bases, and 21 bases had no gene match. Germline V CDR1 and CDR2: SGHNT, YENEEA. Here the CDR3 reads CASSFGLERRPRILTDTQYF. Written as DNA, the CDR3 is TGTGCCAGCAGCTTCGGACTAGAACGACGTCCCCGTATACTGACAGATACGCAGTATTTT.

A few counts support this clone. The sample carries other DNA sequences with the same CDR3. The chain is built from TRBV12-5 and TRBJ2-1, with D possibly matching TRBD2 (6 bases). The CDR3 has 16 residues. Trimming pared 1 base from V and 0 bases from J, leaving 10 bases between. In germline, CDR1 is LGHNT, CDR2 FRNRAP. The CDR3 DNA is TGTGCTAGTGGTTTGGAGACTAGGAGCTCCTACAATGAGCAGTTCTTC. Translation gives CASGLETRSSYNEQFF.

CDR3 sequence (DNA): TGTGCCAGCAAACTGGACAGGGCCCAGGATACGCAGTATTTT. Its protein is CASKLDRAQDTQYF. This chain links TRBV6-5 with TRBJ2-3, with 8 bases fitting TRBD1. The germline V gene encodes CDR1 MNHEY and CDR2 SVGAGI. The CDR3 is 14 amino acids. J gave up 6 bases and V 7 bases, and 9 bases lay outside the gene matches.

The table lists this clone with a count of one. The chain uses TRBV19 and TRBJ2-1, with 10 nucleotides matching TRBD2. CDR3 length equals 14 residues. Germline-derived CDR1 and CDR2 are LNHDA and SQIVND (reference sequence). The V and J ends lost 2 bases and 9 bases, in that order; junction bases with no gene match: 4. CDR3 region: CASSISGGDGEQFF. The CDR3 DNA is TGTGCCAGTAGTATAAGCGGGGGGGATGGTGAGCAGTTCTTC.